The 4 T cell receptor beta chains listed next were all sequenced from one sample in a study of T cell responses to AZD1222 COVID-19 vaccine. Sequenced by immunoSEQ multiplex PCR; TCRdb stores in-frame clones only, minus some. The sample consists of around 180,000 clones, about nine tenths of them appearing once. Source: peripheral blood, taken on day 0 of AZD1222 vaccination. These receptors all stem from an adult in good health.

The V gene is TRBV7-9, the J gene TRBJ1-1, with 7 bases matching TRBD1. After removal of 8 bases from V and 0 bases from J, the junction contained 3 bases not matched to a gene. Germline CDR1 reads SEHNR; CDR2 reads FQNEAQ (reference sequence). The CDR3 totals 13 residues. CDR3 nucleotides: TGTGCCAGCGGACAGGATATGAACACTGAAGCTTTCTTT. It translates to CASGQDMNTEAFF.

V and J are TRBV2 and TRBJ1-5; 7 nucleotides line up with TRBD1. CDR3 length: 19 amino acids. V was clipped by 6 bases and J by 3 bases; unmatched bases: 20. Germline V gene sequence: CDR1 SNHLY, CDR2 FYNNEI. In nucleotides, the CDR3 is TGTGCCAGCAGGGACTACCGGGACAGTTTATTTGGGGCCAATCAGCCCCAGCATTTT. Translation gives CASRDYRDSLFGANQPQHF.

The chain employs TRBV7-3 and TRBJ2-1; 8 bases are shared with TRBD1. The V gene's germline CDR1 is SGHTA and CDR2 FQGTGA. The CDR3 consists of 14 residues. The trim removed 5 bases at V and 7 bases at J, leaving 7 bases unmatched. CDR3 DNA sequence: TGTGCCAGCAGCCCGGACAGGGAAAGGAATGAGCAGTTCTTC. This codes for CASSPDRERNEQFF.

The rearrangement joins TRBV7-9 to TRBJ2-1, with 11 positions matching TRBD2. Germline CDR1 is SEHNR and CDR2 is FQNEAQ (reference sequence). The CDR3 covers 18 residues. The V gene end was trimmed by 4 bases and the J gene end by 0 bases; junction bases not matched to a gene: 8. CDR3 coding DNA: TGTGCCAGCAGCTCGGGGACTAGCGGACTGAGCTCCTACAATGAGCAGTTCTTC. Translating gives CASSSGTSGLSSYNEQFF.